This T cell receptor (beta chain) originates from a study of T cell repertoires in cytomegalovirus infection. Findings of the study overall: Clonotypes of TCR beta that were HLA-C-restricted and CMV-specific dominated the ex vivo response.

TCRdb independently ran MiXCR on the reads; one entry per CDR3 protein. The table has hundreds of thousands of distinct CDR3 sequences, approximately 24% seen once. This clonotype was observed many times. What it binds is unknown. The sequenced sample consisted of CD8+ T cells from PBMCs. This sequence originates from a human donor in good health (CMV status not recorded). Some clones in this sample may be carry-over from other donors' samples.

Here the CDR3 reads CASSLDPGQQETQYF. The CDR3, as DNA: TGTGCCAGCAGCTTAGATCCGGGACAGCAAGAGACCCAGTACTTC. The V and J genes are TRBV7-2 and TRBJ2-5; 7 bases align to TRBD1. CDR1 is SGHTA, CDR2 FQGNSA, per germline. Losses at the gene ends were 1 base for V and 2 bases for J; bases not matched to a gene: 4. This CDR3 is 15 amino acids long.